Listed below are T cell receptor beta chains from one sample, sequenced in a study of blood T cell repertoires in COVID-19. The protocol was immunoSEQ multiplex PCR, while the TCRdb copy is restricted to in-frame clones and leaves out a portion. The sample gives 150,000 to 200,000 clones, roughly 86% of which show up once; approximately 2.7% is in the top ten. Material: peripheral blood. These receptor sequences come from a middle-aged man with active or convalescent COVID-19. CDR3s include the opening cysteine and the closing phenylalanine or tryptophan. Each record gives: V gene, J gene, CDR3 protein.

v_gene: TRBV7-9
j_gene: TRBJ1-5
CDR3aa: CASSLEQGVSNQPQHF

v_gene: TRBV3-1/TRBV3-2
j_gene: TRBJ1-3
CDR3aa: CASSQDWAGGNTIYF

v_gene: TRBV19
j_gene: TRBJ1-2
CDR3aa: CASSIGRRESYGYTF

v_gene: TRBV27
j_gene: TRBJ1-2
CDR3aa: CASSSRAQGGNRYGYTF

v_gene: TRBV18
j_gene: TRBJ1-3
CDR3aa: CASSPGDTSGNTIYF

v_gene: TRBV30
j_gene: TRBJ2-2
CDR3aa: CACYTGTYTGELFF

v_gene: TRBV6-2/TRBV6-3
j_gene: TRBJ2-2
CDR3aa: CASSSTGGSTGELFF

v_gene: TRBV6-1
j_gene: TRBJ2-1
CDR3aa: CASSAGTGSSYNEQFF

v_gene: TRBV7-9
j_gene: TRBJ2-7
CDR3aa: CASSHFDRFYEQYF

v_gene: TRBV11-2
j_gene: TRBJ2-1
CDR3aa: CASSQGQGLSNEQFF

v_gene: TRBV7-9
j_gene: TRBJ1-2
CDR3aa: CASSLDIRTAGGYTF

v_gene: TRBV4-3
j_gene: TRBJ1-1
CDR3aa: CASSQARSTGSNTEAFF

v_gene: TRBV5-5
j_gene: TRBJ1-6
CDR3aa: CASSFSRDRGSPLHF

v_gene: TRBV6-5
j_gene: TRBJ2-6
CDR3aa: CASSPQGAGANVLTF

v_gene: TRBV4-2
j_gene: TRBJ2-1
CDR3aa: CASSQGLGAYNEQFF

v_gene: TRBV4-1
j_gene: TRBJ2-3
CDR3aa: CASSHVANTQYF

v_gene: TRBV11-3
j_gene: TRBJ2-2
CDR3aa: CASSLDPGGTGELFF

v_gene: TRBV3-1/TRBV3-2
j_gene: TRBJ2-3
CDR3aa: CASSQWGQGVSDTQYF

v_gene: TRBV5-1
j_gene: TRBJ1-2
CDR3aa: CASSSTGRDYGYTF

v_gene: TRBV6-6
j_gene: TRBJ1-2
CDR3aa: CASSYLRQGAKGYTF

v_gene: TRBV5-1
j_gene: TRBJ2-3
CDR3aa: CASSSVGQGADTQYF

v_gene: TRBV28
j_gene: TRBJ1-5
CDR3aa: CASTPFPGQPQHF

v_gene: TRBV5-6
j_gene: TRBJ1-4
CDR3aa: CASSLRGTEKLFF

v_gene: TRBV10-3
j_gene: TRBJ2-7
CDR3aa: CAISLSGTGENEQYF

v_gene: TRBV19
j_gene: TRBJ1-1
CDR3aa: CASSPSPGRVEAFF

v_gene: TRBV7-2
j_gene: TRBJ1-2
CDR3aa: CASSTTGGRYGYTF

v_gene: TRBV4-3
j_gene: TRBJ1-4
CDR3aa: CASSQGRQGGEKLFF

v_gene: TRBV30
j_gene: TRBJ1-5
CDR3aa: CAWSGTGDQPQHF

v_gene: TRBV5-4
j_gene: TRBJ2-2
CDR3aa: CASSRTGHTGELFF